This T cell receptor beta chain comes out of a study of shared clonotypes between healthy human individuals (dated by TCRdb to the early 2020s). At the level of the whole study: The cohort included a few men and a couple of women between 18 and 49 years of age. For each donor, CD4 naive and CD4 memory were each given three plates, CD8 naive was given two plates, and CD8 memory was given one plate. To estimate repertoire size and how much clonotype sharing occurs between individuals, the study deeply sequenced the blood TCR repertoires of five healthy adults. To increase sequencing depth and limit assay-specific biases, TCR repertoire library preparation and sequencing were carried out by different laboratories using diverse techniques. Leukapheresis yielded between about 0.94 and 8.9 billion PBMCs per donor.

The junction shows trimming of 4 bases on V and 5 bases on J, and the gene matches do not reach 9 bases of it. CDR1 and CDR2, looked up from the germline V gene (reference sequence), are LNHDA and SQIVND. From its cysteine to its phenylalanine, the CDR3 spans 15 amino acids. The retained sequence is limited to the CDR3, 45 bases, with the frame set at the first base. General study outcomes and caveats: Pairwise subsampling led to the expectation that sequencing depth would affect the degree of clonotype sharing among donors. Naive subsets generally had larger estimated clonotype richness than memory subsets did. When several donors were compared, the shared fraction of clonotypes was roughly 4.8% for naive CD4, around 4% for naive CD8, roughly 2.5% for memory CD4, and 0.35% to 0.4% for memory CD8. Incomplete sequencing was indicated by rarefaction of sorted-subset datasets, despite the large sequencing depth. Because the study included only a small number of donors, the genetic and exposure-history diversity represented was limited. Only blood was sampled, and tissue TCR repertoires likely differ from those in blood. Clonotypes shared by all four sorted-subset donors showed higher generation probabilities than non-shared clonotypes.

Using the deep immunoSEQ assay, TCR CDR3 regions were amplified from genomic DNA by multiplex PCR. Extracted genomic DNA from each cell subset was spread evenly across all wells of several immunoSEQ 96-well plates, with each plate serving as a replicate. For sorted subsets, each replicate PCR was loaded with 200 ng genomic DNA, equivalent to about 33,000 T cell genomes. The purified libraries were quantified using a Qubit 3.0 fluorometer, sized with a Bioanalyzer 2100, and then quantified again using the KAPA Library Quantification kit. Every immunoSEQ 96-well plate was sequenced on a dedicated single-read 150-cycle Illumina NextSeq 550 flow cell. For the original study's pipeline: The immunoSEQ output contained only junctional sequences without quality scores, so filtering could not match that applied to full-length reads. To assign V/J genes and CDR3, sequences were annotated against IMGT germline references using PyIR, a Python wrapper for IgBLAST v1.9. Reads were filtered out if the reads had weak V/J assignments (E-value above 1e-6), no CDR3, stop codons, out-of-frame junctions, or ambiguous translated residues. A V3J clonotype was defined by an identical inferred V gene, J gene, and CDR3 amino acid sequence. The percentage overlap between two repertoires was calculated by dividing the number of shared unique clonotypes by the size of the smaller repertoire. RTK rarefaction, the Chao1 estimator, and Recon v2.1 estimates of unobserved clonotypes were used to assess repertoire richness. Generation probabilities for all TCRbeta clonotypes obtained by the gDNA method from a few donors were computed using OLGA. Drawn from immuneACCESS, this table holds only the in-frame rearrangements with V and J called that TCRdb kept. Clones are partly lost; checked studies trace under half to an unresolved V gene and leave the rest unexplained. V and J calls and clone size are those listed in that table; D and trimming were worked out from the DNA. Counted in this sample were 1.5 million to 2.5 million clones; over 85% of them appeared once. The top ten hold roughly 1% of the sample.

As concerns this clone: What this receptor recognizes is not known. Base qualities are not recorded, but no much larger clone differs from it by a single base.

CD8 naive samples consisted of CD45RO-negative cells that were positively selected for CCR7, yielding a CD45RA+CCR7+ population without TemRA cells. Donors were healthy HIV-negative adults with no recently reported acute infections or vaccinations. Every donor was a Caucasian adult living in Nashville, Tennessee, USA. Blood was collected by leukapheresis, and PBMCs were isolated by Ficoll-Histopaque density gradient centrifugation and then cryopreserved in liquid nitrogen vapor phase. Analytical flow cytometry was used to check the purity and quantity of every magnetically sorted T cell population. From each sorted fraction, genomic DNA was isolated and quantified by UV absorbance on a Nanodrop 2000c.

This TCR was sampled from a man younger than 35 in good health. Sequencing was carried out using naive CD8+ T cells sorted from blood. The cell subset or site label, as the study defines it: CD45RA+CCR7+. The V and J genes are TRBV19 and TRBJ1-1; 8 middle bases align to TRBD1. The nucleotide sequence reads TGTGCCAGTAGTACTTACCTCGGACAGGGAACTGAAGCTTTCTTT. It translates to CASSTYLGQGTEAFF.